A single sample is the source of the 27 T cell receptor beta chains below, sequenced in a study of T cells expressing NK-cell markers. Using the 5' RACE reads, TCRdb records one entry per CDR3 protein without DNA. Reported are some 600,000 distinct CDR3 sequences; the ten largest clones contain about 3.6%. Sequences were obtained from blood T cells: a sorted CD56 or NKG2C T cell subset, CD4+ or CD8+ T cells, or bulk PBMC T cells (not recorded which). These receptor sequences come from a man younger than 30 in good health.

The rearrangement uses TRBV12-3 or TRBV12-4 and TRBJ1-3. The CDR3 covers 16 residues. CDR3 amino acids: CASSLGGGLSGNTIYF.

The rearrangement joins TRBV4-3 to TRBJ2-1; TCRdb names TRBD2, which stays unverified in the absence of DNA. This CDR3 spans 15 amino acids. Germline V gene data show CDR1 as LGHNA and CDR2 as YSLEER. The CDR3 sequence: CASSQVQLADNEQFF.

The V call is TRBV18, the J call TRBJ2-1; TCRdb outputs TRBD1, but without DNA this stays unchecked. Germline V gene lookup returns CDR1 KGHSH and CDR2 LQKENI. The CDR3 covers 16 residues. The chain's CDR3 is CASSPLSGTTHNEQFF.

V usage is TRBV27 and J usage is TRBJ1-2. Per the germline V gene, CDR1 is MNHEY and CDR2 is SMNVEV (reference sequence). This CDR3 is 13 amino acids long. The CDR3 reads CASSVGLSYGYTF.

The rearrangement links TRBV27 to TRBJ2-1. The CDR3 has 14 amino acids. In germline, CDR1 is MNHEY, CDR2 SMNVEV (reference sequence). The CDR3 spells CASRRRSPNNEQFF.

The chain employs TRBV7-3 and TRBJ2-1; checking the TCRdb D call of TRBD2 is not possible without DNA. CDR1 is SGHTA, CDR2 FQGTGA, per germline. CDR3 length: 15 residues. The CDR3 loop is CASSPSPSSGYEQFF.

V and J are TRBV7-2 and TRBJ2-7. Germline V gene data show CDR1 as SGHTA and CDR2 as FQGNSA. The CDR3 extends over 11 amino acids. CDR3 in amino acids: CASRESIQQYF.

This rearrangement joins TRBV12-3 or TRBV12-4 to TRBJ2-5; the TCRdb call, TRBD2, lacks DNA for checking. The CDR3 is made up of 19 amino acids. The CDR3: CASSSRPGLAPNLQETQYF.

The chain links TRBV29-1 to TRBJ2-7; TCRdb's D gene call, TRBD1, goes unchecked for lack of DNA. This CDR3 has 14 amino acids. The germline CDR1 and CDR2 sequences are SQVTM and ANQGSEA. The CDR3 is CSVKGGSSPYEQYF.

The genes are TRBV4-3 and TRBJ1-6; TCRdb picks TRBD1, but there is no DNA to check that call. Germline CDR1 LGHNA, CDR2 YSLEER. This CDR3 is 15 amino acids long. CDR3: CASSQDLGGGSPLHF.

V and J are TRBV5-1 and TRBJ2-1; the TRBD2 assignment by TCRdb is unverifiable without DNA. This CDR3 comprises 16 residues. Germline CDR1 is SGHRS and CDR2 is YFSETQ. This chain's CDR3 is CASSLATSGLLNEQFF. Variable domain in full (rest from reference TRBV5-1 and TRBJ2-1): KAGVTQTPRYLIKTRGQQVTLSCSPISGHRSVSWYQQTPGQGLQFLFEYFSETQRNKGNFPGRFSGRQFSNSRSEMNVSTLELGDSALYLCASSLATSGLLNEQFFGPGTRLTVL.

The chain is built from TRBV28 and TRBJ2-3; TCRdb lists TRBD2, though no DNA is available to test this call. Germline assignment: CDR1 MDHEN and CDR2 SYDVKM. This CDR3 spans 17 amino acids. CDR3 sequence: CASSLFGTSGRPDTQYF.

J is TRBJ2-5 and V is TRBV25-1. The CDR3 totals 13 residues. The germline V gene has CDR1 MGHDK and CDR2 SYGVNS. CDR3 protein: CASSSSRLETQYF.

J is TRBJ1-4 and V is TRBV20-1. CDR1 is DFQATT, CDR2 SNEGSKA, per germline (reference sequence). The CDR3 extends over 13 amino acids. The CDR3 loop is CSELAGGNEKLFF.

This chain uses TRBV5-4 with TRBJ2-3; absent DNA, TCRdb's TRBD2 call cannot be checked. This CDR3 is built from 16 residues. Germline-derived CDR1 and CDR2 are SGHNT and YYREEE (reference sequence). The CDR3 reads CASSIPGTLGTDTQYF.

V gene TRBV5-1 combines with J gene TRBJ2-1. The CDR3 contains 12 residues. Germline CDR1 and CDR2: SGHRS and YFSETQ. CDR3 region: CASSLVVDEQFF.

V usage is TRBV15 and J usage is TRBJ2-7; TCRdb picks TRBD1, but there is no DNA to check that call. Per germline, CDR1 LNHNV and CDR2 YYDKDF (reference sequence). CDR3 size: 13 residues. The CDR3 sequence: CATSRGGAGEQYF.

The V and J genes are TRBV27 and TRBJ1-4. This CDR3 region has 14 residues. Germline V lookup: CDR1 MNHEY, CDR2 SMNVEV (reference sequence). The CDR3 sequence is CASSPFATNEKLFF. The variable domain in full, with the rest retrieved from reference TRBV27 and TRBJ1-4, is EAQVTQNPRYLITVTGKKLTVTCSQNMNHEYMSWYRQDPGLGLRQIYYSMNVEVTDKGDVPEGYKVSRKEKRNFPLILESPSPNQTSLYFCASSPFATNEKLFFGSGTQLSVL.

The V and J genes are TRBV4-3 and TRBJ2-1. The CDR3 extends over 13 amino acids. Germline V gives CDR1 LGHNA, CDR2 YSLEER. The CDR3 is CASSQEIQNEQFF.

CDR3 loop: CASSVTGDMNTEAFF. The V gene is TRBV5-1, the J gene TRBJ1-1; as DNA is missing, the TRBD1 call by TCRdb cannot be tested. Germline V gives CDR1 SGHRS, CDR2 YFSETQ. CDR3 length: 15 amino acids. Variable domain in full (rest from reference TRBV5-1 and TRBJ1-1): KAGVTQTPRYLIKTRGQQVTLSCSPISGHRSVSWYQQTPGQGLQFLFEYFSETQRNKGNFPGRFSGRQFSNSRSEMNVSTLELGDSALYLCASSVTGDMNTEAFFGQGTRLTVV.

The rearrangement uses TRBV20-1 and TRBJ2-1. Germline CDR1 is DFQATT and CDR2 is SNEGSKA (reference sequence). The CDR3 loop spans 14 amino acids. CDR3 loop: CSARDGDRGNEQFF.

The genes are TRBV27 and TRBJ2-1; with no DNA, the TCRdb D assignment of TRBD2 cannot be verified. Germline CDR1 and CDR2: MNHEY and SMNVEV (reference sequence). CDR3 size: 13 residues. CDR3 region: CASSPSPQTEQFF.

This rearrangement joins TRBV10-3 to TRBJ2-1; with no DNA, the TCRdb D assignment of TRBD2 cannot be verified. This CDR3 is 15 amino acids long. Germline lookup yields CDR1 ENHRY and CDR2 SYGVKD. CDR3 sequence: CAISAASGPYNEQFF.

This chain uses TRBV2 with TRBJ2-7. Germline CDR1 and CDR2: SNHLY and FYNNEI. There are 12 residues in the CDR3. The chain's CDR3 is CASSGSFPEQYF.

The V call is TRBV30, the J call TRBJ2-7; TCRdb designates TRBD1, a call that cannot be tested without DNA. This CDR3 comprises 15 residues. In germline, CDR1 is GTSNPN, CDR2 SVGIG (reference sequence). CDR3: CAWSVTGGLMHEQYF.

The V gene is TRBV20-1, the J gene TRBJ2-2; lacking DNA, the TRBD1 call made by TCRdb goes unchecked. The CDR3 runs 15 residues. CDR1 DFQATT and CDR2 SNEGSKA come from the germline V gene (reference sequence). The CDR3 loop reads CSASDPAENTGELFF.

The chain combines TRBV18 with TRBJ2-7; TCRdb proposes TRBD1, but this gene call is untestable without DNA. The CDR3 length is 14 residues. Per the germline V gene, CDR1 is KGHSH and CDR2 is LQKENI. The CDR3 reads CASSRRQGDSEQYF. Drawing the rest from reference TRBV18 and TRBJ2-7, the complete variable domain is NAGVMQNPRHLVRRRGQEARLRCSPMKGHSHVYWYRQLPEEGLKFMVYLQKENIIDESGMPKERFSAEFPKEGPSILRIQQVVRGDSAAYFCASSRRQGDSEQYFGPGTRLTVT.